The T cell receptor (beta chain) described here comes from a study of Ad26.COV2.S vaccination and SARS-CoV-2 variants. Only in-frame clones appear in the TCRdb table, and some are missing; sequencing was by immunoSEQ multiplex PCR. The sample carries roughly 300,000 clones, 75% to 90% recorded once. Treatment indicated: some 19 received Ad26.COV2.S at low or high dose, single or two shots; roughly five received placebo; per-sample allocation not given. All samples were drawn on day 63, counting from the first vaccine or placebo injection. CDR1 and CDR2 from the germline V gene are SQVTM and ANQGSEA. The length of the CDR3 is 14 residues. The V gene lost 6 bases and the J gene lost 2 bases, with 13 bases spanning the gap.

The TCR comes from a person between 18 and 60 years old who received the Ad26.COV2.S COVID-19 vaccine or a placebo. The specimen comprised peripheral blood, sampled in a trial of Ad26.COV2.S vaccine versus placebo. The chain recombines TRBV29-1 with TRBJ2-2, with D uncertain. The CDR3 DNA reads TGCAGCGTCGCCCCGGCAGACAACACCGGGGAGCTGTTTTTT. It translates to CSVAPADNTGELFF.